A selection of T cell receptor beta chains follows, all from one sample in a study of T-cell memory formation after mild COVID-19. TCRdb analysed the 5' RACE reads with MiXCR anew, one entry per CDR3 protein. The sample consists of fewer than 75,000 distinct CDR3 sequences, 9% to 15% of them appearing once. Sample: PBMCs or a T cell subset sorted from them (not recorded which). The receptors were gathered from a young man who had mild COVID-19 (a few samples of this study predate the infection). Cell type and time point are not known. Each CDR3 is given with its conserved first and last residue. The D gene is left open where the match is weak. For some rows the clone size is stated as once, few or many, or as a class when expanded; others skip it.

J gene,V gene,clone size,D gene,CDR3 DNA,CDR3 protein
TRBJ2-7,TRBV5-6,many,NA,TGTGCCAGCAGCCCGAGGAGGTCGTACGAGCAGTACTTC,CASSPRRSYEQYF
TRBJ2-7,TRBV27,NA,NA,TGTGCCAGCAGCAGCAACGACGGACCCTACGAGCAGTACTTC,CASSSNDGPYEQYF
TRBJ1-2,TRBV19,NA,NA,TGTGCCAGTAGTATTCATCCCCAAGATGGGTATGGCTACACCTTC,CASSIHPQDGYGYTF
TRBJ2-3,TRBV20-1,NA,TRBD2,TGCAGTGCTCTAGACTCTAGCGGGGGGGGTGATACGCAGTATTTT,CSALDSSGGGDTQYF
TRBJ2-1,TRBV6-5,many,NA,TGTGCCAGCAGCCCCCAGGGTAGCCATGAGCAGTTCTTC,CASSPQGSHEQFF
TRBJ2-1,TRBV5-6,many,TRBD1,TGTGCCAGCAGCTTCGGCGACAGGGCCTACAATGAGCAGTTCTTC,CASSFGDRAYNEQFF
TRBJ2-3,TRBV2,NA,NA,TGTGCCAGCAGTGAGAGGGGCCACGCAGATACGCAGTATTTT,CASSERGHADTQYF
TRBJ2-3,TRBV9,NA,NA,TGTGCCAGCAGCGTAGGGCCGGGGACTTCTCCTAGCACAGATACGCAGTATTTT,CASSVGPGTSPSTDTQYF
TRBJ2-7,TRBV3-1,few,NA,TGTGCCAGCAGCCTCTACGGCAAAACAGGGGAGCAGTACTTC,CASSLYGKTGEQYF
TRBJ2-7,TRBV6-2/TRBV6-3,NA,NA,TGTGCCAGCAGTGTGAGCTCCTACGAGCAGTACTTC,CASSVSSYEQYF
TRBJ2-1,TRBV7-2,many,NA,TGTGCCAGCAGCCCCTCAGGTTGGGTTGAAGATGAGCAGTTCTTC,CASSPSGWVEDEQFF
TRBJ2-3,TRBV7-2,many,NA,TGTGCCAGCACCCAGATTTCGGGACGCCCAGACGCAGATACGCAGTATTTT,CASTQISGRPDADTQYF
TRBJ1-2,TRBV4-2,few,NA,TGTGCCAGCAGCCAAATGGGGGTCAGGGGCTACACCTTC,CASSQMGVRGYTF
TRBJ2-5,TRBV15,NA,NA,TGTGCCACCAGCAGAGATCCGGGAGAGACCCAGTACTTC,CATSRDPGETQYF
TRBJ1-6,TRBV20-1,few,NA,TGCAGTGCTAGAGACGCGGAGAGGGGGACTTCACCCCTCCACTTT,CSARDAERGTSPLHF
TRBJ1-6,TRBV10-3,many,NA,TGTGCCATCAGTGACCCGACAGCTACCCTAATTCCCAATTCGGCCCTCCACTTT,CAISDPTATLIPNSALHF
TRBJ1-1,TRBV20-1,NA,NA,TGCAGTGCTAGGCCCCGGACAGCACCGAACACTGAAGCTTTCTTT,CSARPRTAPNTEAFF
TRBJ2-1,TRBV5-1,few,NA,TGCGCCAGCAGCTTGGCCGGGGCGAAGGATGAGCAGTTCTTC,CASSLAGAKDEQFF
TRBJ1-3,TRBV14,few,TRBD1,TGTGCCAGCAGCCGAGGGACAGGGGCCGGAAACACCATATATTTT,CASSRGTGAGNTIYF
TRBJ2-5,TRBV25-1,many,NA,TGTGCCAGAGGGAAGCGGCTAGCGCAAGAGACCCAGTACTTC,CARGKRLAQETQYF
TRBJ1-3,TRBV7-2,few,NA,TGTGCCAGCAGCTTAGGGGGGCCCGCCTCTGGAAACACCATATATTTT,CASSLGGPASGNTIYF
TRBJ1-1,TRBV5-1,few,NA,TGCGCCAGCAGCCCGGAACCTAATGGGATGAACACTGAAGCTTTCTTT,CASSPEPNGMNTEAFF
TRBJ2-5,TRBV7-9,NA,NA,TGTGCCAGCTCATCGGGGACAAACCAAGAGACCCAGTACTTC,CASSSGTNQETQYF
TRBJ1-1,TRBV7-2,NA,NA,TGTGCCAGCAGCTTCGGTGGGGAGAACACTGAAGCTTTCTTT,CASSFGGENTEAFF
TRBJ1-2,TRBV5-1,NA,TRBD1,TGCGCCAGCAGCCCGGGGACAGGGAACGGCTATGGCTACACCTTC,CASSPGTGNGYGYTF
TRBJ2-6,TRBV10-3,many,TRBD1,TGTGCCATCAGTGAGGCGACAGGGAACTCTGGGGCCAACGTCCTGACTTTC,CAISEATGNSGANVLTF
TRBJ2-7,TRBV6-5,few,NA,TGTGCCAGCAGAAGGGACACCTACGAGCAGTACTTC,CASRRDTYEQYF
TRBJ1-4,TRBV25-1,few,TRBD1,TGTGCCAGCAGTAGTGTGTGGGCAGGGGGCGCTTCTAATGAAAAACTGTTTTTT,CASSSVWAGGASNEKLFF
TRBJ1-1,TRBV30,NA,NA,TGTGCCTGGAGTCTAGGGGCTGAAGCTTTCTTT,CAWSLGAEAFF